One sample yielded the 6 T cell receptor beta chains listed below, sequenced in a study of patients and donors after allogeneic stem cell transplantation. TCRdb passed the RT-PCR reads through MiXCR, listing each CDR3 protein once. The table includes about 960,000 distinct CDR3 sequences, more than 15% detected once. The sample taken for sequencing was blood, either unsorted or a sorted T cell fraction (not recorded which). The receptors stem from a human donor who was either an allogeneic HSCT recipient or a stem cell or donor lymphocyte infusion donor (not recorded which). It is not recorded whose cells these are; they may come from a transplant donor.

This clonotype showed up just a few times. As DNA, the CDR3 is TGTGCCAGCAGCGTAGGCGGAGAGAGGCTTCGAGGCAATCAGCCCCAGCATTTT. Translating gives CASSVGGERLRGNQPQHF. V gene TRBV9 combines with J gene TRBJ1-5; no definite D call. This CDR3 is 18 amino acids long. Germline V gene data show CDR1 as SGDLS and CDR2 as YYNGEE. V was trimmed by 0 bases and J by 2 bases, leaving 18 bases between them.

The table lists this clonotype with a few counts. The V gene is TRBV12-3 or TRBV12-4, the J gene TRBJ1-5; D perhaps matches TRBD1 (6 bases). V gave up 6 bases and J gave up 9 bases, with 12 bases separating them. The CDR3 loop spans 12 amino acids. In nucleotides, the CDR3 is TGTGCCAGCAGAAGGGGGATCTGGCCCCAGCATTTT. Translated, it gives CASRRGIWPQHF.

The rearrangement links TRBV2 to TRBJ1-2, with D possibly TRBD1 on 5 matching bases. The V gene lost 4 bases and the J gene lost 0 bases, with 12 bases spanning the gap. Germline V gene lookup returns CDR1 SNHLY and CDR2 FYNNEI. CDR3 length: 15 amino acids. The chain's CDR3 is CASSVWRDANYGYTF. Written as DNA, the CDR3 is TGTGCCAGCAGTGTTTGGCGGGACGCTAACTATGGCTACACCTTC.

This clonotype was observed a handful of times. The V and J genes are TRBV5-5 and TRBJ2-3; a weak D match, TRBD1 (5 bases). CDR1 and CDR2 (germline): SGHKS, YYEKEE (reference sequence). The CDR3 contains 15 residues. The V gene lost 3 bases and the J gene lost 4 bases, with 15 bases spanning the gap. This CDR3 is CASSSAGLIADTQYF. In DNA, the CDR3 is TGTGCCAGCAGCTCGGCAGGGTTGATTGCAGATACGCAGTATTTT.

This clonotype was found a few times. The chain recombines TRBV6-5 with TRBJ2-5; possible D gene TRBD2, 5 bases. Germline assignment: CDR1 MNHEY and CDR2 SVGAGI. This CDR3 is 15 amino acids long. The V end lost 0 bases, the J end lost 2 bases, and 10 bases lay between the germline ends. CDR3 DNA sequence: TGTGCCAGCAGTTACTCGGGAGTTAGACAAGAGACCCAGTACTTC. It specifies CASSYSGVRQETQYF.

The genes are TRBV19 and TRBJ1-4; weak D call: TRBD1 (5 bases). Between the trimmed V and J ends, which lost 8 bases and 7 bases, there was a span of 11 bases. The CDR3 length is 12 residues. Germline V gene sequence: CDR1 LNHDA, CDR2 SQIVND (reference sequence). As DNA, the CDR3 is TGTGCCAGTCGGAGGGACGTTGAAAAACTGTTTTTT. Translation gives CASRRDVEKLFF.